These 9 T cell receptor beta chains originate from one sample sequenced in a study of blood T cell repertoires in COVID-19. Sequencing used immunoSEQ multiplex PCR; TCRdb keeps in-frame clones, though not all of them. The profile shows about 320,000 clones, around 85% of them singletons. Sequences were obtained from PBMCs or T cells enriched from blood (not recorded which). The source of these receptors is a woman in her twenties or thirties who had been exposed to COVID-19.

This clone has just one count. This chain joins TRBV5-4 and TRBJ1-4, with TRBD1 as a possible D gene (6 bases). Germline V gene data show CDR1 as SGHNT and CDR2 as YYREEE (reference sequence). There are 15 residues in the CDR3. V lost 3 bases to trimming and J lost 4 bases, with 13 bases between them. CDR3 bases: TGTGCCAGCAGCTCGGGAGGGGGGTTTAATGAAAAACTGTTTTTT. Translation gives CASSSGGGFNEKLFF.

This sequence joins TRBV27 and TRBJ2-7; 10 bases agree with TRBD1. CDR1 is MNHEY and CDR2 is SMNVEV in the germline V gene (reference sequence). The V segment lost 7 bases and the J segment 5 bases; nucleotides outside the gene matches: 8. The CDR3 is 14 amino acids. The CDR3 loop is CASKPGQGLDEQYF. The DNA of the CDR3 is TGTGCCAGCAAACCGGGACAGGGGTTGGACGAGCAGTACTTC.

The CDR3 loop is CASSLGQGSNEQYF. In nucleotides, the CDR3 is TGTGCCAGCAGCCTCGGGCAGGGGAGCAACGAGCAGTACTTC. The genes are TRBV4-2 and TRBJ2-7; tentatively, D is TRBD1 (6 bases). Germline CDR1 and CDR2: LGHNA and YNFKEQ. There are 14 residues in the CDR3. Deletions cut 4 bases from V and 5 bases from J, with 15 bases between.

CDR3 protein: CATGSTGQGTADTQYF. In nucleotides, the CDR3 is TGTGCCACCGGGTCGACGGGACAGGGGACGGCAGATACGCAGTATTTT. This rearrangement joins TRBV24-1 to TRBJ2-3; 10 bases are a match to TRBD1. The V gene's germline CDR1 is KGHDR and CDR2 SFDVKD. This CDR3 comprises 16 residues. Trimming took 9 bases from V and 4 from J; bases not matched to a gene: 12.

This clone was seen a handful of times. CDR3 protein: CASSHASGRSTDTQYF. Here the CDR3 DNA reads TGTGCCAGCAGCCACGCTAGCGGGCGGAGCACAGATACGCAGTATTTT. V gene TRBV11-1 combines with J gene TRBJ2-3; 8 positions match TRBD2. CDR1 and CDR2 from the germline V gene are SGHAT and FQDESV (reference sequence). The J segment lost 0 bases and the V segment lost 5 bases, leaving 7 bases of the junction unmatched. CDR3 length equals 16 residues.

The genes are TRBV28 and TRBJ2-7, with 10 bases that match TRBD1. The CDR3 covers 14 residues. Per germline, CDR1 MDHEN and CDR2 SYDVKM. The ends lost 4 bases at V and 7 bases at J; junction bases unmatched: 7. CDR3 residues: CASSSGQGTGEQYF. The CDR3 DNA reads TGTGCCAGCAGTTCGGGACAGGGGACGGGGGAGCAGTACTTC.

For the CDR3, the DNA is TGTGCCAGCAGCGGGGACAGCAACTACGAGCAGTACTTC. Encoded protein: CASSGDSNYEQYF. This chain uses TRBV14 with TRBJ2-7; 7 bases fit TRBD1. V shed 5 bases and J 3 bases; nucleotides not matched to a gene: 4. This CDR3 contains 13 residues. Germline V gene data show CDR1 as SGHDN and CDR2 as FVKESK.

V usage is TRBV12-3 or TRBV12-4 and J usage is TRBJ2-1; D is uncertain. The ends were cut back, 3 bases at V and 7 bases at J, with 7 bases in the middle. This CDR3 has 12 amino acids. The CDR3 region is CASSFSPNEQFF. CDR3 DNA: TGTGCCAGCAGTTTTAGCCCGAATGAGCAGTTCTTC.

The rearrangement joins TRBV20-1 to TRBJ1-4; D is undetermined. The CDR3 runs 11 residues. The ends were cut back, 4 bases at V and 6 bases at J, with 6 bases in the middle. CDR1 DFQATT and CDR2 SNEGSKA come from the germline V gene (reference sequence). CDR3 DNA sequence: TGCAGTGCTACGGTCTATGAAAAACTGTTTTTT. Residues: CSATVYEKLFF.